The 23 T cell receptor beta chains reported below all come from one sample, sequenced in a study of T cell repertoires in cytomegalovirus infection (dated by TCRdb to about 2019). These reads were obtained on an Illumina HiSeq 1500. The public reads were reprocessed in TCRdb via fastp at Q25 and MiXCR, keeping in-frame beta chains. Every CDR3 protein is listed once, alongside the most common genes and DNA of its rows. This sample lists about 310,000 distinct CDR3 sequences; 15% to 20% were detected once. About 12% of the sample is in the top ten clones. The sequenced sample was PBMCs. The receptors were sampled from a human donor in good health (CMV status not recorded). Some clones in this sample may be carry-over from other donors' samples.

This clonotype was detected once. The chain employs TRBV5-4 and TRBJ2-1; D may be TRBD1 (6 bases). V was trimmed by 4 bases and J by 3 bases, leaving 14 bases between them. The germline V gene has CDR1 SGHNT and CDR2 YYREEE (reference sequence). The CDR3 extends over 15 amino acids. The CDR3 protein is CASSQTGAGYNEQFF. CDR3 in DNA: TGTGCCAGCAGCCAGACAGGTGCAGGCTACAATGAGCAGTTCTTC.

Concerning this clonotype: An end of the junction differs from the germline gene, which may be a read error. The V call is TRBV19, the J call TRBJ2-4; D not certain. This CDR3 has 13 residues. Looked up from germline, CDR1 is LNHDA and CDR2 is SQIVND (reference sequence). The CDR3 sequence is CASSIQAQNIQYF. CDR3 in DNA: TGTGCCAGTAGTATCCAAGCCCAAAACATTCAGTACTTC.

This clonotype was seen many times. The rearrangement links TRBV15 to TRBJ1-1; 8 nucleotides line up with TRBD1. This CDR3 region has 14 residues. Trimming at V came to 1 base and at J to 7 bases, leaving 5 bases not matched to a gene. The germline V gene encodes CDR1 LNHNV and CDR2 YYDKDF (reference sequence). Written as DNA, the CDR3 is TGTGCCACCAGCAGAGCCGGACAGGGAATTGAAGCTTTCTTT. Translating it yields CATSRAGQGIEAFF.

The V gene is TRBV10-3, the J gene TRBJ1-2, with D perhaps matching TRBD1 (5 bases). The V gene's germline CDR1 is ENHRY and CDR2 SYGVKD. Trimming took 7 bases from V and 3 from J, leaving 18 bases between them. The CDR3 has 15 residues. The CDR3 sequence: CAIKPAGSTDYGYTF. Here the CDR3 DNA reads TGTGCCATCAAGCCAGCAGGGTCCACAGACTATGGCTACACCTTC.

This clonotype was seen a handful of times. This chain connects TRBV28 to TRBJ1-4; D might be TRBD1 (5 bases). Trimming cost V 8 bases and J 8 bases, with 15 bases left between them. The CDR3 extends over 13 amino acids. The germline V gene has CDR1 MDHEN and CDR2 SYDVKM. This chain's CDR3 is CASGGTPGEKLFF. The CDR3 coding sequence is TGTGCCAGCGGCGGGACCCCGGGGGAAAAACTGTTTTTT. The full variable domain, completed using reference TRBV28 and TRBJ1-4, is DVKVTQSSRYLVKRTGEKVFLECVQDMDHENMFWYRQDPGLGLRLIYFSYDVKMKEKGDIPEGYSVSREKKERFSLILESASTNQTSMYLCASGGTPGEKLFFGSGTQLSVL.

This clonotype has ten or more counts. This chain connects TRBV7-2 to TRBJ2-3, with 12 positions matching TRBD2. V lost 5 bases and J lost 1; bases outside the gene matches: 4. The CDR3 has 16 amino acids. Germline CDR1 and CDR2: SGHTA and FQGNSA. In DNA form, the CDR3 reads TGTGCCAGCAGCCACACTAGCGGGGGGCGCACAGATACGCAGTATTTT. Encoded protein: CASSHTSGGRTDTQYF.

In its sample, this clonotype was seen a few times. The rearrangement joins TRBV5-4 to TRBJ2-1; TRBD2 agrees at 8 bases. The J segment lost 8 bases and the V segment lost 2 bases, leaving 12 bases of the junction unmatched. Germline V lookup: CDR1 SGHNT, CDR2 YYREEE (reference sequence). The CDR3 has 16 amino acids. CDR3 nucleotide sequence: TGTGCCAGCAGCTTCGCGGGGGGCCCGCTACGGGATGAGCAGTTCTTC. Translating gives CASSFAGGPLRDEQFF.

This clonotype was found many times. The genes are TRBV11-2 and TRBJ1-2, with a weak D call TRBD1 (6 bases). Germline V gene lookup returns CDR1 SGHAT and CDR2 FQNNGV. Trimming removed 6 bases at V and 1 base at J, with 18 bases between. The length of the CDR3 is 16 residues. In DNA form, the CDR3 reads TGTGCCAGCAGGATCCCCCCGCTGGACAGTAACTATGGCTACACCTTC. It translates to CASRIPPLDSNYGYTF.

This clonotype was recorded at least ten times. The chain joins TRBV6-5 to TRBJ1-5; weak D call: TRBD1 (5 bases). The V and J ends lost 2 bases and 6 bases respectively, with 14 bases between them. Germline V CDR1 and CDR2: MNHEY, SVGAGI. The CDR3 is 15 residues long. The CDR3 DNA sequence: TGTGCCAGCAGTTACGTGGCAGGGAGCGGTCAGCCCCAGCATTTT. This gives the protein CASSYVAGSGQPQHF.

This chain joins TRBV6-1 and TRBJ2-7; 8 nucleotides agree with TRBD2. The CDR3 length is 12 residues. With V trimmed by 2 bases and J by 7 bases, 1 base remained unmatched. Germline V gene data show CDR1 as MNHNS and CDR2 as SASEGT. The CDR3, as DNA: TGTGCCAGCAGTGAACGGGGGGGTGAGCAGTACTTC. Translating gives CASSERGGEQYF.

A few counts support this clonotype. The chain links TRBV6-1 to TRBJ2-5; 7 positions agree with TRBD1. This CDR3 comprises 15 residues. Trimming removed 4 bases from V and 0 bases from J; junction bases left unmatched: 5. Per the germline V gene, CDR1 is MNHNS and CDR2 is SASEGT. The CDR3 sequence: CASSATGTYQETQYF. In DNA form, the CDR3 reads TGTGCCAGCAGTGCGACAGGGACGTACCAAGAGACCCAGTACTTC.

This clonotype has a count of ten or more. This chain connects TRBV7-2 to TRBJ2-5; D not resolved. Germline CDR1 reads SGHTA; CDR2 reads FQGNSA. Trimming left V 1 base short and J 4 bases short, with 10 bases between. The CDR3 is made up of 14 amino acids. CDR3 sequence (DNA): TGTGCCAGCAGCTTAGATACGGGTCTAGAGACCCAGTACTTC. The encoded protein is CASSLDTGLETQYF.

The rearrangement joins TRBV18 to TRBJ1-1, with 8 bases matching TRBD1. Germline-derived CDR1 and CDR2 are KGHSH and LQKENI. With 0 bases clipped from V and 4 bases from J, the junction kept 10 bases outside the gene matches. The CDR3 has 17 amino acids. The CDR3 sequence is CASSPPIFGTGSTEAFF. Here the CDR3 DNA reads TGTGCCAGCTCACCACCGATATTCGGGACAGGAAGCACTGAAGCTTTCTTT.

V is TRBV20-1 and J is TRBJ1-4, with D unclear. The CDR3 is made up of 15 amino acids. Germline V CDR1 and CDR2: DFQATT, SNEGSKA (reference sequence). Trimming cost V 0 bases and J 7 bases, with 15 bases left between them. The CDR3 loop is CSARDPGGRGEKLFF. The CDR3 DNA reads TGCAGTGCTAGAGATCCCGGAGGGAGAGGTGAAAAACTGTTTTTT.

The V gene is TRBV7-9, the J gene TRBJ2-2; TRBD2 might be the D (5 bases). CDR1 is SEHNR, CDR2 FQNEAQ, per germline (reference sequence). The CDR3 contains 15 residues. The V end lost 5 bases, the J end lost 5 bases, and 15 bases lay between the germline ends. CDR3 residues: CASSRRGVKTGELFF. CDR3 coding DNA: TGTGCCAGCAGCCGACGGGGTGTAAAGACCGGGGAGCTGTTTTTT. The whole variable domain, filled in from reference TRBV7-9 and TRBJ2-2, reads DTGVSQNPRHKITKRGQNVTFRCDPISEHNRLYWYRQTLGQGPEFLTYFQNEAQLEKSRLLSDRFSAERPKGSFSTLEIQRTEQGDSAMYLCASSRRGVKTGELFFGEGSRLTVL.

This clonotype was seen many times. This chain links TRBV7-9 with TRBJ1-1; maybe TRBD1 (5 bases). The CDR3 sequence is 14 residues long. Trimming removed 1 base from V and 8 bases from J, with 14 bases in between. CDR1 SEHNR and CDR2 FQNEAQ come from the germline V gene (reference sequence). The chain's CDR3 is CASSLELGRVEAFF. The CDR3 region has the DNA TGTGCCAGCAGCTTAGAACTGGGACGTGTCGAAGCTTTCTTT.

At least ten counts were recorded for this clonotype. This chain uses TRBV7-6 with TRBJ1-2; TRBD1 agrees at 8 bases. Germline CDR1 and CDR2: SGHVS and FNYEAQ. This CDR3 is 15 amino acids long. The trim removed 0 bases at V and 4 bases at J, leaving 4 bases unmatched. This chain's CDR3 is CASSLAHTGGYGYTF. The CDR3 DNA reads as TGTGCCAGCAGCTTAGCCCATACAGGGGGCTATGGCTACACCTTC.

This clonotype has just a few counts. This chain links TRBV5-4 with TRBJ1-2; maybe TRBD1 (5 bases). The CDR3 has 14 residues. V gave up 3 bases and J gave up 9 bases, with 18 bases separating them. Germline CDR1 reads SGHNT; CDR2 reads YYREEE (reference sequence). CDR3 nucleotides: TGTGCCAGCAGCTATGGGGGGAACCCTACACGCTACACCTTC. This gives the protein CASSYGGNPTRYTF. Full variable domain (outside the CDR3, taken from reference TRBV5-4 and TRBJ1-2): ETGVTQSPTHLIKTRGQQVTLRCSSQSGHNTVSWYQQALGQGPQFIFQYYREEENGRGNFPPRFSGLQFPNYSSELNVNALELDDSALYLCASSYGGNPTRYTFGSGTRLTVV.

In its sample, this clonotype was seen a few times. This chain links TRBV15 with TRBJ1-4; a possible D gene is TRBD1 (5 bases). Trimming took off 0 bases at V and 8 bases at J, with 10 bases between the two ends. Germline V gene data show CDR1 as LNHNV and CDR2 as YYDKDF (reference sequence). The CDR3 spans 14 residues. The CDR3 DNA follows: TGTGCCACCAGCAGAGATAGGGGCTCCGAAAAACTGTTTTTT. Translation: CATSRDRGSEKLFF.

V gene TRBV7-9 combines with J gene TRBJ1-2; unclear D gene. Germline loops: CDR1 SEHNR, CDR2 FQNEAQ (reference sequence). CDR3 length: 15 residues. V was shortened by 5 bases and J by 6 bases, with 19 bases between the two germline ends. The CDR3 region is CASSTQWSYVDGYTF. In DNA form, the CDR3 reads TGTGCCAGCAGCACCCAGTGGTCCTACGTCGATGGCTACACCTTC. Full variable domain (rest looked up from reference TRBV7-9 and TRBJ1-2): DTGVSQNPRHKITKRGQNVTFRCDPISEHNRLYWYRQTLGQGPEFLTYFQNEAQLEKSRLLSDRFSAERPKGSFSTLEIQRTEQGDSAMYLCASSTQWSYVDGYTFGSGTRLTVV.

This chain uses TRBV11-3 with TRBJ2-5; D unresolved. Germline lookup yields CDR1 SGHNT and CDR2 YENEEA. The length of the CDR3 is 15 residues. V was cut by 1 base and J by 3 bases, with 12 bases left in between. In DNA, the CDR3 is TGTGCCAGCAGCTTAGGGGTGACTTACGAAGAGACCCAGTACTTC. Translation: CASSLGVTYEETQYF.

V is TRBV7-2 and J is TRBJ1-6; perhaps TRBD1 as D (6 bases). Germline CDR1 and CDR2: SGHTA and FQGNSA. The CDR3 runs to 15 residues. Trimming shortened V by 1 base and J by 10 bases, and 14 bases separated the two germline ends. The CDR3 protein is CASSLGTGGQSPLHF. The CDR3 nucleotides read TGTGCCAGCAGCTTAGGGACGGGGGGACAATCACCCCTCCACTTT.

The CDR3 sequence is CASSQNRVEKLFF. DNA of the CDR3: TGTGCCAGCAGCCAGAATAGAGTGGAAAAACTGTTTTTT. The chain is built from TRBV7-2 and TRBJ1-4; D ambiguous. This CDR3 has 13 amino acids. Germline CDR1 reads SGHTA; CDR2 reads FQGNSA. V was clipped by 5 bases and J by 8 bases, with 12 bases between them.